The present TCR beta chain was sequenced within a study of response to subunit inactivated influenza vaccine. This clonotype was picked up a small number of times. The antigen is not known. The CDR3 loop spans 15 amino acids. CDR1 and CDR2 (germline): SGHAT, FQNNGV. V dropped 2 bases and J dropped 2; count of bases not matched to a gene: 5. General study findings and limits: Authors suggested each seasonal influenza vaccination recruits few new T cells.

TCRdb called the RT-PCR reads again in MiXCR, with one record for every CDR3 protein. The sample has roughly 500,000 distinct CDR3 sequences, about 25% seen once. The chain is built from TRBV11-2 and TRBJ2-7; 8 bases map to TRBD1. The sample here was CD4+ T cells sorted from PBMCs, taken about 5 days after vaccination. The TCR originated in a man in his fifties or sixties who received an inactivated influenza vaccine. The CDR3 DNA reads TGTGCCAGCAGCTTAACCGGGACAGGTCCCTACGAGCAGTACTTC. Amino acids: CASSLTGTGPYEQYF.